This T cell receptor (beta chain) came from a study of T cells in Graves' hyperthyroidism and ophthalmopathy (dated by TCRdb to about 2019). In terms of the full investigation: TCR V-J signatures able to tell the groups apart were searched for in a discovery cohort of 90 to 100 patients, of whom 43 had Graves' ophthalmopathy and about 60 had stable Graves' hyperthyroidism. Whether ophthalmopathy could be predicted prospectively was tested in an independent validation cohort made up of 18 to 20 hyperthyroidism patients plus 17 patients who later progressed to ophthalmopathy. For training and testing, the 100 or so patients in the discovery cohort were randomly divided in a 7:3 ratio. Thyroid tissue and blood T-cell repertoires from roughly six Graves' hyperthyroidism patients were also compared in the study. After sampling, hyperthyroidism patients received methimazole starting at 30 mg daily, and ophthalmopathy patients received high-dose intravenous methylprednisolone. According to the paper, TCR Vbeta CDR3 sequencing was carried out on 120 to 150 peripheral blood samples, which came from approximately 43 ophthalmopathy, 70 to 80 hyperthyroidism and approximately 17 progressor patients.

Broader findings and caveats from the paper: Most expanded thyroid clonotypes (frequency above 0.001) were also detected in blood, suggesting blood repertoires may reflect thyroid immune responses. In validation, the model predicted progression to ophthalmopathy a median of roughly 6.2 months before onset, with about 71% sensitivity and just under 75% specificity. A model built on a 13 V-J signature distinguished ophthalmopathy from stable hyperthyroidism, reaching 85% to 90% sensitivity and under 84% specificity in cross-validation and 80%/75% in testing. Sample size was not statistically predetermined, and investigators were not blinded to group allocation.

Amplification of TCR beta CDR3 regions was carried out from RNA transcripts. The TCR CDR3 was subjected to a first round of RT-PCR using the HTBI primer set and the Qiagen OneStep RT-PCR kit. Libraries were constructed in a second round of multiplex PCR, after which size selection and purification were performed. Paired-end sequencing of the libraries was performed with 100 bp reads on an Illumina HiSeq2000. Per the authors' processing: SOAPnuke was used to process the raw data, removing reads that contained adapters or uncalled bases, had a mean Phred below 15, or lacked an exact match to the constant primer or identifier. High-quality paired reads were merged with COPE v1.2.5, and unique nucleotide sequences were defined as clonotypes. MiTCR v1.1 was used to align clonotypes to the IMGT TRBV, TRBD and TRBJ reference segments. Analysis was restricted to V-J combinations with a frequency above 0.0001, which covered 99.2% of repertoires. The TCS score was defined as F50 (clonal expansion) divided by E x V (chaos), with BLOSUM62-based TCRdist calculated between CDR3 peptides within each V-J. Welch's t-statistics and random forest reduced roughly 530 V-J features to around 14, which were used in a naive Bayes classifier (R e1071). The Morisita-Horn index was used to measure how similar the thyroid and blood repertoires were. TCRdb itself trimmed the public reads at Q25 with fastp, ran MiXCR and retained productive beta chains. Rows merge per CDR3 protein into single entries with the most common DNA and genes. Here the V and J calls rest on TCRdb's processing, not on the authors' analysis. The sample includes hundreds of thousands of distinct CDR3 sequences, with roughly 46% observed a single time. Of the sample, approximately 7.2% is held by the ten largest clones.

This clonotype was observed at least ten times. Its target antigen remains unknown. No base qualities exist here, and no much larger clone lies one base off it. Including the terminal cysteine and phenylalanine, the CDR3 comprises 15 residues. Of the read, only the CDR3 DNA is kept; its 45 bases are in frame from base 1. Via the germline V gene, CDR1 is SNHLY and CDR2 FYNNEI. Relative to germline, V is 3 bases shorter and J is 6 bases shorter, with 12 bases between their ends. Patients with uncontrolled infections, other autoimmune diseases, pregnancy or lactation were excluded. Diagnoses were established on the basis of clinical symptoms, serum thyroxine and TRAb, thyroid ultrasound, and orbital computed tomography. Total RNA was extracted using Trizol reagent, and RNA quality was assessed on an Agilent 2100 Bioanalyzer.

This chain is built from TRBV2 and TRBJ1-6, with no reliable assignment of the D segment. This clonotype was obtained from an adult man with Graves' disease, either hyperthyroidism or ophthalmopathy (not recorded which). Source material: peripheral blood or thyroid tissue (not recorded which). The CDR3 amino acid sequence is: CASSDRRLGNSPLHF. Here is the DNA: TGTGCCAGCAGTGACAGGCGGTTGGGTAATTCACCCCTCCACTTT.